The 24 T cell receptor beta chains given below trace back to one sample, sequenced in a study of cytomegalovirus exposure and HLA in healthy donors. Amplification used 60 Vbeta primers and 13 Jbeta primers. Generated by immunoSEQ multiplex PCR, the TCRdb table keeps only in-frame clones and is missing some. This sample has about 130,000 clones, with about 68% found just once. The sequenced material came from PBMCs. Source of these receptors: a human donor in good health.

This sequence joins TRBV28 and TRBJ2-5; the D gene is possibly TRBD1 (5 bases). With 4 bases removed from V and 5 bases from J, the gap between germline ends came to 11 bases. CDR3 length: 13 amino acids. The germline V gene encodes CDR1 MDHEN and CDR2 SYDVKM. In nucleotides, the CDR3 is TGTGCCAGCAGTTCGAATCCAGGGGAGACCCAGTACTTC. It translates to CASSSNPGETQYF.

V usage is TRBV19 and J usage is TRBJ2-3; TRBD2 matches at 8 bases. V lost 5 bases, J lost 1 base, and 8 bases stayed unmatched. The length of the CDR3 is 16 residues. CDR1 is LNHDA and CDR2 is SQIVND in the germline V gene (reference sequence). CDR3 sequence reads: CASSPLAGRGTDTQYF. In DNA form, the CDR3 reads TGTGCCAGTAGTCCATTAGCGGGACGGGGCACAGATACGCAGTATTTT.

The CDR3 coding sequence is TGCGCCAGCAGCTTGGAGTCATCCGGGATCTCCTACAATGAGCAGTTCTTC. This codes for CASSLESSGISYNEQFF. The chain employs TRBV5-1 and TRBJ2-1; TRBD2 might be the D (5 bases). In germline, CDR1 is SGHRS, CDR2 YFSETQ. Trimming took off 0 bases at V and 0 bases at J, with 13 bases between the two ends. The CDR3 runs 17 residues.

The chain recombines TRBV7-2 with TRBJ2-1, with D possibly matching TRBD2 (6 bases). Trimming removed 1 base from V and 4 bases from J, with 11 bases in between. This CDR3 has 15 amino acids. Germline assignment: CDR1 SGHTA and CDR2 FQGNSA. In nucleotides, the CDR3 is TGTGCCAGCAGCTTAGTAGCGGATGAGTACAATGAGCAGTTCTTC. This codes for CASSLVADEYNEQFF.

A few counts support this clone. The V call is TRBV6-1, the J call TRBJ1-5; the match to TRBD1 covers 7 bases. Germline CDR1 MNHNS, CDR2 SASEGT. This CDR3 has 16 residues. V was pared by 2 bases and J by 4 bases, with 8 bases of the junction left unmatched. CDR3 nucleotides: TGTGCCAGCAGTGAATTCCCCGGGACAGCAAATCAGCCCCAGCATTTT. Amino acid sequence: CASSEFPGTANQPQHF.

This chain links TRBV4-1 with TRBJ2-7; 7 positions agree with TRBD2. With 4 bases clipped from V and 6 bases from J, the junction kept 15 bases outside the gene matches. The germline CDR1 and CDR2 sequences are MGHRA and YSYEKL. The CDR3 runs 16 residues. CDR3 sequence: CASSRDYGGSDREQYF. The CDR3 region has the DNA TGCGCCAGCAGCCGAGACTACGGGGGGAGTGATCGCGAGCAGTACTTC.

J is TRBJ2-7 and V is TRBV7-9; the D gene is possibly TRBD1 (6 bases). V lost 7 bases and J 0 bases, leaving 25 bases between the germline ends. The CDR3 is 18 amino acids. CDR1 and CDR2 (germline): SEHNR, FQNEAQ (reference sequence). CDR3 DNA sequence: TGTGCCAGCACCACCTCGAGTCAGGAGACAGGAATCTCCTACGAGCAGTACTTC. Protein: CASTTSSQETGISYEQYF.

This clone was detected only once. The chain recombines TRBV18 with TRBJ2-7; TRBD2 matches 8 bases. J gave up 6 bases and V 5 bases, and 12 bases lay outside the gene matches. Germline V gene lookup returns CDR1 KGHSH and CDR2 LQKENI. This CDR3 has 15 amino acids. The DNA of the CDR3 is TGTGCCAGCTCAGGCTGGGCGGGAGGTTGGGGCGAGCAGTACTTC. Translation: CASSGWAGGWGEQYF.

The rearrangement joins TRBV28 to TRBJ2-3; TRBD2 aligns across 11 bases. J lost 0 bases, V lost 5 bases, and 13 bases had no gene match. Germline CDR1 MDHEN, CDR2 SYDVKM. The CDR3 loop spans 19 amino acids. The CDR3 sequence: CASSPSTSGRWPSTDTQYF. The CDR3 DNA is TGTGCCAGCAGTCCTTCTACTAGCGGGAGATGGCCTAGCACAGATACGCAGTATTTT.

This clone has only a few counts. The chain recombines TRBV6-6 with TRBJ1-5, with 9 bases that match TRBD1. J lost 6 bases, V lost 5 bases, and 5 bases had no gene match. The CDR3 extends over 14 amino acids. Germline values: CDR1 MNHNY, CDR2 SVGAGI (reference sequence). CDR3 sequence (DNA): TGTGCCAGCAGTCCGGGACAGGGCGGTCAGCCCCAGCATTTT. This gives the protein CASSPGQGGQPQHF.

CDR3 residues: CASSPLRVWVNEQFF. The CDR3 DNA reads as TGTGCCAGTAGTCCCCTGAGGGTTTGGGTCAATGAGCAGTTCTTC. V gene TRBV19 combines with J gene TRBJ2-1, with D tentatively TRBD2 (5 bases). This CDR3 is 15 amino acids long. Germline CDR1 and CDR2: LNHDA and SQIVND (reference sequence). V was trimmed by 5 bases and J by 6 bases, leaving 17 bases between them.

The chain has TRBV9 and TRBJ1-2; D call uncertain. Trimming took 0 bases from V and 1 from J, leaving 10 bases between them. This CDR3 is built from 15 residues. The germline gives CDR1 SGDLS, CDR2 YYNGEE. In DNA form, the CDR3 reads TGTGCCAGCAGCGTAGGAGGGTCAGTTAACTATGGCTACACCTTC. Amino acids: CASSVGGSVNYGYTF.

This chain's CDR3 is CASSYLGQGAVGYTF. CDR3 DNA: TGTGCCAGCAGTTACCTGGGACAGGGGGCGGTTGGCTACACCTTC. The chain uses TRBV6-5 and TRBJ1-2; 12 nucleotides agree with TRBD1. This CDR3 has 15 amino acids. V lost 2 bases and J lost 7; bases outside the gene matches: 5. Per germline, CDR1 MNHEY and CDR2 SVGAGI.

The V and J genes are TRBV14 and TRBJ2-1; TRBD2 matches 14 bases. V dropped 3 bases and J dropped 10; count of bases not matched to a gene: 17. The CDR3 is 19 residues long. In germline, CDR1 is SGHDN, CDR2 FVKESK. The CDR3 loop reads CASSHSTGTSGRGAGEQFF. The DNA for the CDR3 is TGTGCCAGCAGCCATTCCACCGGGACTAGCGGGAGAGGGGCTGGCGAGCAGTTCTTC.

The rearrangement joins TRBV10-1 to TRBJ2-7, with 9 nucleotides matching TRBD1. This CDR3 spans 16 amino acids. Germline loops: CDR1 WNHNN, CDR2 SYGVQD (reference sequence). V gave up 7 bases and J gave up 3 bases; unmatched junction bases: 13. Here the CDR3 DNA reads TGCGCCAGCATGGTAATCGGGACAGGGAAAGGCTACGAGCAGTACTTC. Residues: CASMVIGTGKGYEQYF.

The rearrangement joins TRBV11-2 to TRBJ2-5; a weak D match, TRBD1 (6 bases). The CDR3 is made up of 15 amino acids. Between the trimmed V and J ends, which lost 6 bases and 0 bases, there was a span of 14 bases. Germline CDR1 SGHAT, CDR2 FQNNGV. The CDR3 sequence: CASRKSQGHQETQYF. CDR3 nucleotides: TGTGCCAGCAGGAAAAGTCAGGGGCACCAAGAGACCCAGTACTTC.

V is TRBV27 and J is TRBJ1-5; 8 nucleotides align to TRBD1. Per germline, CDR1 MNHEY and CDR2 SMNVEV (reference sequence). The CDR3 is 15 residues long. Losses at the gene ends were 5 bases for V and 0 bases for J; bases not matched to a gene: 3. The CDR3 DNA sequence: TGTGCCAGCAGTACAGGGGGGATTAGCAATCAGCCCCAGCATTTT. Protein product: CASSTGGISNQPQHF.

This clone was counted a single time. The gene calls are TRBV19 and TRBJ2-2; 11 bases are a match to TRBD2. Germline assignment: CDR1 LNHDA and CDR2 SQIVND (reference sequence). V lost 3 bases to trimming and J lost 3 bases; unmatched junction nucleotides: 6. The CDR3 consists of 17 residues. In nucleotides, the CDR3 is TGTGCCAGTAGTATGACTAGCGGGACATTTTACACCGGGGAGCTGTTTTTT. Translation: CASSMTSGTFYTGELFF.

Concerning this clone: At one boundary the junction diverges from the germline segment, which might be a read error. The gene calls are TRBV7-3 and TRBJ2-7, with 7 bases aligning to TRBD1. From germline, CDR1 is SGHTA and CDR2 FQGTGA. This CDR3 contains 13 residues. CDR3 bases: TGTCCCAGCAGCTTAGGGACAGCCTACGAGCAGTACTTC. Its translation is CPSSLGTAYEQYF.

CDR3 nucleotide sequence: TGTGCCAGCAGCCCGACTGGCGCCTACGAGCAGTACTTC. The encoded protein is CASSPTGAYEQYF. This rearrangement joins TRBV11-3 to TRBJ2-7; D gene ambiguous. Trimming left V 5 bases short and J 2 bases short, with 10 bases between. CDR1 and CDR2 (germline): SGHNT, YENEEA. This CDR3 region has 13 residues.

Here the CDR3 reads CASLTGLAGVGGELFF. In DNA form, the CDR3 reads TGTGCCTCCCTAACTGGACTAGCGGGAGTGGGCGGGGAGCTGTTTTTT. The rearrangement uses TRBV30 and TRBJ2-2, with TRBD2 matching over 13 bases. Losses at the gene ends were 7 bases for V and 7 bases for J; bases not matched to a gene: 12. Germline CDR1 GTSNPN, CDR2 SVGIG (reference sequence). This CDR3 is 16 amino acids long.

V is TRBV28 and J is TRBJ1-5; D may be TRBD1 (5 bases). The CDR3 is 14 amino acids. Per the germline V gene, CDR1 is MDHEN and CDR2 is SYDVKM. Trimming removed 1 base at V and 5 bases at J, with 9 bases between. The CDR3 is CASSLFRADQPQHF. Written as DNA, the CDR3 is TGTGCCAGCAGTTTATTCAGGGCGGATCAGCCCCAGCATTTT.

The chain employs TRBV6-1 and TRBJ1-2; D remains unclear. Germline CDR1 reads MNHNS; CDR2 reads SASEGT. This CDR3 has 15 residues. V was clipped by 0 bases and J by 0 bases, with 8 bases between them. CDR3 amino acids: CASSEATVPNYGYTF. DNA for the CDR3: TGTGCCAGCAGTGAAGCAACAGTACCTAACTATGGCTACACCTTC.

V usage is TRBV9 and J usage is TRBJ2-2; tentative D call: TRBD2 (5 bases). Deletions cut 3 bases from V and 0 bases from J, with 12 bases between. Germline V CDR1 and CDR2: SGDLS, YYNGEE. The CDR3 is 16 amino acids. CDR3 protein: CASSGGLFTNTGELFF. CDR3 in DNA: TGTGCCAGCAGCGGAGGACTGTTTACGAACACCGGGGAGCTGTTTTTT.